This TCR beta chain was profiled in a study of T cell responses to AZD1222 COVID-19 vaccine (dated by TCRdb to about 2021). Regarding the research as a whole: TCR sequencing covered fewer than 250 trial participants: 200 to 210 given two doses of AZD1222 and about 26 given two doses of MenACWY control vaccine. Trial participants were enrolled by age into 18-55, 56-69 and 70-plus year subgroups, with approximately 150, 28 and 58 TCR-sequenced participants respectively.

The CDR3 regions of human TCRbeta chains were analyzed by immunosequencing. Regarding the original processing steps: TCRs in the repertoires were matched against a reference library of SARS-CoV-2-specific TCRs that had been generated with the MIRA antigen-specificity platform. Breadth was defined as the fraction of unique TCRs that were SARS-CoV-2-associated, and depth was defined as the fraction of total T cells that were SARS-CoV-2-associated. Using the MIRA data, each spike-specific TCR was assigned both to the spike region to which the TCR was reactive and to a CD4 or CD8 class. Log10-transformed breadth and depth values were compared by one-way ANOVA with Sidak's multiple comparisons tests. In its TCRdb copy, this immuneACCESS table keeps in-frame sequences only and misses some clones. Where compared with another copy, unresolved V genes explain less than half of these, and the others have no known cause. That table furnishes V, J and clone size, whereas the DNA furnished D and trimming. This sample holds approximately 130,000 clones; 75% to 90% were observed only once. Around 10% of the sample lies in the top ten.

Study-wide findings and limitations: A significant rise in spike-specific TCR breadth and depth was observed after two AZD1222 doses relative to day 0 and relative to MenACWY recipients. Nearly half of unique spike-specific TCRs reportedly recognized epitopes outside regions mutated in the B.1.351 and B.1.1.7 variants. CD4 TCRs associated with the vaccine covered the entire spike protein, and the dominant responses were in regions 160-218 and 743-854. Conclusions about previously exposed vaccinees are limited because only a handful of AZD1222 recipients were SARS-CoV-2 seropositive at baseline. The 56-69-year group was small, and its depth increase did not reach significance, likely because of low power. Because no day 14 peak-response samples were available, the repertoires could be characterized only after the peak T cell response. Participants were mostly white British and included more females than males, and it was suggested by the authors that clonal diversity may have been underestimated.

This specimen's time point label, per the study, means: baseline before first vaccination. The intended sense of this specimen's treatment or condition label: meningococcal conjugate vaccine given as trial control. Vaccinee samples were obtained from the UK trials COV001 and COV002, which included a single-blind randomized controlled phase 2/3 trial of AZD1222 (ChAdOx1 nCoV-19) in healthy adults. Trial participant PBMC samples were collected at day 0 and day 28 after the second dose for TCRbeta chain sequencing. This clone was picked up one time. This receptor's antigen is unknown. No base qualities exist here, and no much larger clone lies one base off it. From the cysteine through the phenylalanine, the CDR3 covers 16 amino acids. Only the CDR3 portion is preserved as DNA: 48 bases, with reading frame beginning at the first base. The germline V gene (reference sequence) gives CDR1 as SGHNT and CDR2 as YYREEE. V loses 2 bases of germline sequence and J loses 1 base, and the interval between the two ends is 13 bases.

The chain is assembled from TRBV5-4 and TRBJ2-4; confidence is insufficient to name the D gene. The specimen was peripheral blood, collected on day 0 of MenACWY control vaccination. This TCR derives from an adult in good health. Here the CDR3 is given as CASSLMAEWAKNIQYF. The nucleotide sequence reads TGTGCCAGCAGCTTAATGGCCGAATGGGCCAAAAACATTCAGTACTTC.